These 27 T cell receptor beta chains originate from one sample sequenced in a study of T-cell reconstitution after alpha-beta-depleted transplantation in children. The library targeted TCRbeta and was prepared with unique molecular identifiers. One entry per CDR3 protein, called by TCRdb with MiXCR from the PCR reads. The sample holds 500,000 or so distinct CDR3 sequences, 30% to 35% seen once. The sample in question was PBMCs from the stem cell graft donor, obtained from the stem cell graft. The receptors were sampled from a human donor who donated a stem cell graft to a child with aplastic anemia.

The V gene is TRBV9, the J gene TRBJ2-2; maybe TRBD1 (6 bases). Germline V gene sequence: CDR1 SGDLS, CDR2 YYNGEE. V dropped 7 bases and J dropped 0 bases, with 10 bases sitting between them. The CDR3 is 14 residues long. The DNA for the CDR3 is TGTGCCAGCGGACAGACACCGAACACCGGGGAGCTGTTTTTT. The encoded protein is CASGQTPNTGELFF.

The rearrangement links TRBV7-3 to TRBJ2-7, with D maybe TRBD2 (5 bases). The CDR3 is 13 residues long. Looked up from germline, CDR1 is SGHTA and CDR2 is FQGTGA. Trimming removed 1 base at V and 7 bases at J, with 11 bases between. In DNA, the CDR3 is TGTGCCAGCAGCTTAAATGAGCGCGGGGAGCAGTACTTC. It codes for CASSLNERGEQYF.

The CDR3 DNA is TGTGCCAGCAGCCCTGGCGGGGGAGGGGGAGATACGCAGTATTTT. Protein: CASSPGGGGGDTQYF. The chain recombines TRBV7-2 with TRBJ2-3; the D gene is possibly TRBD2 (7 bases). The ends were cut back, 5 bases at V and 5 bases at J, with 17 bases in the middle. Per germline, CDR1 SGHTA and CDR2 FQGNSA. This CDR3 comprises 15 residues.

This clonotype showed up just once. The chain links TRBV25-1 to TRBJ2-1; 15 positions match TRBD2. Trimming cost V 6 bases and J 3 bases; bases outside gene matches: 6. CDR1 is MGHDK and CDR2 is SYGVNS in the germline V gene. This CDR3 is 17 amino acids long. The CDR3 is CASSEGTSGRSYNEQFF. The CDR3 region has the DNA TGTGCCAGCAGCGAGGGGACTAGCGGGAGGAGCTACAATGAGCAGTTCTTC.

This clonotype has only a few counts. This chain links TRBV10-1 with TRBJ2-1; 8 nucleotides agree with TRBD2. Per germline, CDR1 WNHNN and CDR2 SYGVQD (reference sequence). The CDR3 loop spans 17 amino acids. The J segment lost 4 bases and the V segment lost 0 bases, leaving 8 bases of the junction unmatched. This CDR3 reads CASSESNLAGRYNEQFF. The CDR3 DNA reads TGCGCCAGCAGTGAGTCCAACTTAGCGGGAAGGTACAATGAGCAGTTCTTC.

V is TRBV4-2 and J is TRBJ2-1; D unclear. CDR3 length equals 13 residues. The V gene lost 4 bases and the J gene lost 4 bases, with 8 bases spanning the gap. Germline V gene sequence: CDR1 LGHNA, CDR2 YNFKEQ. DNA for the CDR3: TGTGCCAGCAGCCCGGAGCCGTACAATGAGCAGTTCTTC. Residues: CASSPEPYNEQFF.

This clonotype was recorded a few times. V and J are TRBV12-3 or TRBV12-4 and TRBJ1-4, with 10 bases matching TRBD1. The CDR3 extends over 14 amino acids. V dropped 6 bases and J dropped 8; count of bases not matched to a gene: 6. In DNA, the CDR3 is TGTGCCAGCAGGACAGGGGGCGCAGGGGAAAAACTGTTTTTT. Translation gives CASRTGGAGEKLFF.

The CDR3 region is CSAITWTGLPEAFF. CDR3 sequence (DNA): TGCAGTGCTATTACTTGGACAGGGCTACCTGAAGCTTTCTTT. The genes are TRBV20-1 and TRBJ1-1; the match to TRBD1 covers 8 bases. Per the germline V gene, CDR1 is DFQATT and CDR2 is SNEGSKA (reference sequence). The ends lost 4 bases at V and 6 bases at J; junction bases unmatched: 10. CDR3 length: 14 amino acids.

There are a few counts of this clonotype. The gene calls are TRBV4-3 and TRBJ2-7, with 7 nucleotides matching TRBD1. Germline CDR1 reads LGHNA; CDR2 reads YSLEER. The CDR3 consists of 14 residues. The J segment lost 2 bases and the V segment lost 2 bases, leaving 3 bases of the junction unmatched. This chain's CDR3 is CASSQHQGAYEQYF. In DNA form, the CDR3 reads TGCGCCAGCAGCCAACACCAGGGGGCCTACGAGCAGTACTTC.

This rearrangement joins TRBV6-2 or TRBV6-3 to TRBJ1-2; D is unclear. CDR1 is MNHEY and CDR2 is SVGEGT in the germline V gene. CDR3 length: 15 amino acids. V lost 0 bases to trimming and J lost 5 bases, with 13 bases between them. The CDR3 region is CASSYSAEHVYGYTF. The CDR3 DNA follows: TGTGCCAGCAGTTACTCGGCAGAACACGTATATGGCTACACCTTC.

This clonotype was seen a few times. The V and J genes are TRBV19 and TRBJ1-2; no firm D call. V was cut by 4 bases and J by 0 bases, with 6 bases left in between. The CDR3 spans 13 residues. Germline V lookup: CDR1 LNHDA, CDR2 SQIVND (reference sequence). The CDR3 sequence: CASSSGPNYGYTF. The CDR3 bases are TGTGCCAGTAGTAGTGGACCTAACTATGGCTACACCTTC. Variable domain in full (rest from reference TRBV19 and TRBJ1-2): DGGITQSPKYLFRKEGQNVTLSCEQNLNHDAMYWYRQDPGQGLRLIYYSQIVNDFQKGDIAEGYSVSREKKESFPLTVTSAQKNPTAFYLCASSSGPNYGYTFGSGTRLTVV.

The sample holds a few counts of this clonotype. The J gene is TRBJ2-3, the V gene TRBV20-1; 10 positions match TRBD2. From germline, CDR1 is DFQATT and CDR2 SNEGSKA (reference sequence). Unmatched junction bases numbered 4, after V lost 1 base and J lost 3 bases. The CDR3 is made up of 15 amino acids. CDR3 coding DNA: TGCAGTGCTAGAGCAGCGGGAGGGCCTACAGATACGCAGTATTTT. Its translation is CSARAAGGPTDTQYF.

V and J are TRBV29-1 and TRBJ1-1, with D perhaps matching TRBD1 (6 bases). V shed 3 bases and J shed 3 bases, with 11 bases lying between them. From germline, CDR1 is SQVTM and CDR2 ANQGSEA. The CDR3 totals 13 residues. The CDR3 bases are TGCAGCGTTGATACCCAGGGGTACACTGAAGCTTTCTTT. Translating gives CSVDTQGYTEAFF. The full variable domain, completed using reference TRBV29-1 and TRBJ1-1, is SAVISQKPSRDICQRGTSLTIQCQVDSQVTMMFWYRQQPGQSLTLIATANQGSEATYESGFVIDKFPISRPNLTFSTLTVSNMSPEDSSIYLCSVDTQGYTEAFFGQGTRLTVV.

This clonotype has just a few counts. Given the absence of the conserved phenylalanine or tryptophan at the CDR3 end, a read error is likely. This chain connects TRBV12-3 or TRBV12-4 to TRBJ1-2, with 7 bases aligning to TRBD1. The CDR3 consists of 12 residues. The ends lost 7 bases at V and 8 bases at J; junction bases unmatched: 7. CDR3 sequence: CASTNTGAGYTV. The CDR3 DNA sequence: TGTGCCAGCACCAACACAGGGGCCGGCTACACCGTC.

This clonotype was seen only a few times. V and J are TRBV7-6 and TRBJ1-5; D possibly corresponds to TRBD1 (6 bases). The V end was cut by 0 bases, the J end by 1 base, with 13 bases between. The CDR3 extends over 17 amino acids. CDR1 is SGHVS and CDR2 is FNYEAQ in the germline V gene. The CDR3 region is CASSLAIETGSNQPQHF. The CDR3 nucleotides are TGTGCCAGCAGCTTAGCGATAGAGACAGGCAGCAATCAGCCCCAGCATTTT.

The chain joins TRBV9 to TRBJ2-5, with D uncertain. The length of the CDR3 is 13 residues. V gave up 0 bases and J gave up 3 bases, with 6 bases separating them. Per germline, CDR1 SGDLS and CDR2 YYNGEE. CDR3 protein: CASSVVSEETQYF. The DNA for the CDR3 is TGTGCCAGCAGCGTAGTTTCAGAAGAGACCCAGTACTTC.

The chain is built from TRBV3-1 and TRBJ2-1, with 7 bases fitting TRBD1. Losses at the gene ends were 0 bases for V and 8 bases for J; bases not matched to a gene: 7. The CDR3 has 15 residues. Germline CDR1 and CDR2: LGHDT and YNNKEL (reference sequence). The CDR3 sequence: CASSQEQGDRDEQFF. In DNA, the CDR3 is TGTGCCAGCAGCCAAGAGCAGGGGGATCGCGATGAGCAGTTCTTC.

The CDR3 region is CASSYAGVGGTQYF. In DNA form, the CDR3 reads TGTGCCAGCAGTTACGCTGGGGTTGGGGGGACCCAGTACTTC. The chain couples TRBV6-5 to TRBJ2-5; D could derive from TRBD1 or TRBD2 (5 bases each). V was clipped by 2 bases and J by 7 bases, with 14 bases between them. The length of the CDR3 is 14 residues. The germline V gene has CDR1 MNHEY and CDR2 SVGAGI.

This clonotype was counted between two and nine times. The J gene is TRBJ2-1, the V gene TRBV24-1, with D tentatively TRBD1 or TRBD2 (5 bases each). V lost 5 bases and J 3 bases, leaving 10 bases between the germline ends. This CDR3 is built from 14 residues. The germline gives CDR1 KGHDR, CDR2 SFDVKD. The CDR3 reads CATSGGANYNEQFF. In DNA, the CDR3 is TGTGCCACCAGTGGAGGGGCTAACTACAATGAGCAGTTCTTC.

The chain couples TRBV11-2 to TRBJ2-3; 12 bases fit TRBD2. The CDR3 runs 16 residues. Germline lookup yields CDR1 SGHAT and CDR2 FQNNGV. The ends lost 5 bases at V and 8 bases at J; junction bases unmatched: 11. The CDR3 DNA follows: TGTGCCAGCAGCGCGATCTTACTAGCGGGAGGTGGTACGCAGTATTTT. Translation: CASSAILLAGGGTQYF.

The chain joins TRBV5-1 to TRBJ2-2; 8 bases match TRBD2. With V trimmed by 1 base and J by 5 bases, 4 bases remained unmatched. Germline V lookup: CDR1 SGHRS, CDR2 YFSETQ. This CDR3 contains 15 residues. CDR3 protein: CASSLRLARTGELFF. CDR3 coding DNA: TGCGCCAGCAGCTTGAGACTAGCGCGGACCGGGGAGCTGTTTTTT. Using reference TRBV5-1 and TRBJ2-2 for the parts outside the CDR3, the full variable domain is KAGVTQTPRYLIKTRGQQVTLSCSPISGHRSVSWYQQTPGQGLQFLFEYFSETQRNKGNFPGRFSGRQFSNSRSEMNVSTLELGDSALYLCASSLRLARTGELFFGEGSRLTVL.

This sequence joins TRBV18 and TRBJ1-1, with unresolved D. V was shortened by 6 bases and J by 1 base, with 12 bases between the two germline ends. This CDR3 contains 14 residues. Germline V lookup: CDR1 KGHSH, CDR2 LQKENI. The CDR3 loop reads CASSPTQWNTEAFF. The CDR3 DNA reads TGTGCCAGCTCTCCCACCCAGTGGAACACTGAAGCTTTCTTT.

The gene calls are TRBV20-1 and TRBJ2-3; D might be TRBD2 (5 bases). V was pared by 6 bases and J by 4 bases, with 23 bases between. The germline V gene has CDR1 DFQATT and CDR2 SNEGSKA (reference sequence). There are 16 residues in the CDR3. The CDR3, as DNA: TGCAGTGCCGGCCACCCTCGGGATCCCCCAGCAGATACGCAGTATTTT. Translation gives CSAGHPRDPPADTQYF.

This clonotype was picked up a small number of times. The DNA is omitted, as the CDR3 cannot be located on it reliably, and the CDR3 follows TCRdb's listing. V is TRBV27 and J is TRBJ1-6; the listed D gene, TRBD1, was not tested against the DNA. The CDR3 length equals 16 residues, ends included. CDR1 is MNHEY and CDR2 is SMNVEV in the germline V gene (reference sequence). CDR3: CASSLFFGAGNSPLHF.

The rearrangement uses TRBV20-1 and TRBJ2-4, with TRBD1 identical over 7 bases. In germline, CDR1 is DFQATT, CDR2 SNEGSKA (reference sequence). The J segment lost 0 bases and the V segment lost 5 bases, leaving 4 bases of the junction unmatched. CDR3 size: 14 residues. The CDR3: CSAGQELAKNIQYF. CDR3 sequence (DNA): TGCAGTGCTGGACAGGAGTTAGCCAAAAACATTCAGTACTTC.

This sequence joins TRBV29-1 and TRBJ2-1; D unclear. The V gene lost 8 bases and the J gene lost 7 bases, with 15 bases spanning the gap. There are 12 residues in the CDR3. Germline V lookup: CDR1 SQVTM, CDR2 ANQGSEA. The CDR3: CSHLEWENEQFF. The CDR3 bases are TGCAGCCACCTCGAGTGGGAAAATGAGCAGTTCTTC.

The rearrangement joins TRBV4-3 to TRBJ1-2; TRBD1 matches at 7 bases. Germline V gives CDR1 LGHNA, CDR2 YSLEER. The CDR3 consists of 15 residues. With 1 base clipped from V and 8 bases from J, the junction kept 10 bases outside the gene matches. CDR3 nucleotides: TGCGCCAGCAGCCAAGCAGCAGGGGGGATTGGAGGCTACACCTTC. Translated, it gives CASSQAAGGIGGYTF.